This is a list of T cell receptor beta chains from one sample in a study of T cell responses to AZD1222 COVID-19 vaccine. The repertoire was sequenced with immunoSEQ multiplex PCR; TCRdb's copy has only in-frame clones and lacks some. The sample lists 120,000 or so clones, 85% to 90% seen once, with 2.5% to 3.5% in the top ten. The sequencing used peripheral blood, collected 28 days after the second AZD1222 dose. The receptor set was obtained from an adult who received the AZD1222 COVID-19 vaccine. Each CDR3 is given with its conserved first and last residue. D genes are given only for firm matches. Some rows mark clone size as missing; the rest say once, few, many or name a class of expanded clone.

TRBJ1-6 | NA | NA | TRBV14 | TGTGCCAGCAGTATCGCAAATTCACCCCTCCACTTT | CASSIANSPLHF
TRBJ2-7 | NA | TRBD2 | TRBV10-2 | TGCGCCAGCAGTGATCTACTAGCGGGGGGGCAGTACGAGCAGTACTTC | CASSDLLAGGQYEQYF
TRBJ2-2 | once | TRBD1 | TRBV30 | TGTGCCTGGGAGGGGGCGCCGGGGGAGCTGTTTTTT | CAWEGAPGELFF
TRBJ2-7 | NA | TRBD2 | TRBV7-2 | TGTGCCAGCAGCTTAGCAAGGGGACTAGTGCTCTACGAGCAGTACTTC | CASSLARGLVLYEQYF
TRBJ1-6 | once | TRBD1 | TRBV30 | TGTGCCGGCGGCCTTCAGGGGGCGAGGTCACCCCTCCACTTT | CAGGLQGARSPLHF
TRBJ2-1 | NA | TRBD2 | TRBV5-1 | TGCGCCAGCAGCTTGGTTGCGGGGGTCTACAATGAGCAGTTCTTC | CASSLVAGVYNEQFF
TRBJ2-3 | NA | NA | TRBV19 | TGTGCCAGTACCGCGACTAGCACAGATACGCAGTATTTT | CASTATSTDTQYF
TRBJ1-5 | NA | NA | TRBV7-6 | TGTGCCAGCAGCTTATCGTCCAGTAGCAATCAGCCCCAGCATTTT | CASSLSSSSNQPQHF
TRBJ1-1 | NA | NA | TRBV11-2 | TGTGCCAGCAGCGGGGTCTTAAAGAGAGCTTTCTTT | CASSGVLKRAFF
TRBJ2-7 | NA | TRBD1 | TRBV7-9 | TGTGCCAGCAGCCCCCCATGGACAGGGGTTCACGAGCAGTACTTC | CASSPPWTGVHEQYF
TRBJ1-1 | once | NA | TRBV18 | TGTGCCAGCTCACCTGGGGGAATTGAAGCTTTCTTT | CASSPGGIEAFF
TRBJ2-5 | NA | TRBD2 | TRBV3-1/TRBV3-2 | TGTGCCAGCAGCCAACGACTAGCGGGGGGTCAAGAGACCCAGTACTTC | CASSQRLAGGQETQYF
TRBJ2-5 | NA | TRBD2 | TRBV7-2 | TGTGCCAGCAGCCCCGGGGGGGCCAAAGAGACCCAGTACTTC | CASSPGGAKETQYF
TRBJ2-5 | NA | NA | TRBV6-1 | TGTGCCAGCAGTGATGAGGGGCGGTCACCGTACTTC | CASSDEGRSPYF
TRBJ2-2 | NA | NA | TRBV2 | TGTGCCAGCAGTGAAGGTGCGAACCTCGGGGAGCTGTTTTTT | CASSEGANLGELFF
TRBJ2-7 | NA | NA | TRBV30 | TGTGCCTGGACTTCGGGCTTCAGCGAGCAGTACTTC | CAWTSGFSEQYF
TRBJ1-3 | NA | NA | TRBV11-2 | TGTGCCAGCAGCTTTCAAGCTGGAAACACCATATATTTT | CASSFQAGNTIYF
TRBJ2-7 | NA | NA | TRBV19 | TGTGCCAGTAGTATAGATGCCGGGAAACAAGGCGAGCAGTACTTC | CASSIDAGKQGEQYF
TRBJ1-4 | once | TRBD1 | TRBV19 | TGTGCCAGTAGTATCTCTCCGGGACAGGGACGCGAAAAACTGTTTTTT | CASSISPGQGREKLFF
TRBJ1-5 | NA | NA | TRBV4-3 | TGCGCCAGCAGCCAAGATCGATTCCTGCCCCAGCATTTT | CASSQDRFLPQHF
TRBJ1-1 | NA | TRBD1 | TRBV19 | TGTGCCAGTATACGGGACAGGGCCGGTGGGACTGAAGCTTTCTTT | CASIRDRAGGTEAFF
TRBJ2-7 | few | NA | TRBV2 | TGTGCCAGCATCGGGAACCGCTCCAAGTACTTC | CASIGNRSKYF
TRBJ2-1 | NA | NA | TRBV7-9 | TGTGCCAGCAGCTCCGGGGTTCCCCTTTACAATGAGCAGTTCTTC | CASSSGVPLYNEQFF
TRBJ1-1 | NA | NA | TRBV7-2 | TGTGCCAGCAGCCACCAGGGGTACACTGAAGCTTTCTTT | CASSHQGYTEAFF
TRBJ2-7 | once | NA | TRBV5-4 | TGTGCCAGCAGCTTTCACCCTAGCTCCTACGAGCAGTACTTC | CASSFHPSSYEQYF
TRBJ1-5 | NA | NA | TRBV18 | TGTGCCAGCTCACCACAAGGGGGTACGAGCAATCAGCCCCAGCATTTT | CASSPQGGTSNQPQHF
TRBJ1-1 | once | NA | TRBV7-2 | TGTGCCAGCAGCTTTTACAGGGCTGAAGCTTTCTTT | CASSFYRAEAFF
TRBJ1-5 | NA | NA | TRBV6-5 | TGTGCCAGCAGTTACTCTACCGGCAATCAGCCCCAGCATTTT | CASSYSTGNQPQHF
TRBJ2-4 | NA | NA | TRBV30 | TGTGCCTGGCGGAGTACAGGCCTGGGCATTCAGTACTTC | CAWRSTGLGIQYF
TRBJ2-7 | NA | TRBD2 | TRBV6-4 | TGTGCCAGCATAAGGACTAGCGGGGGGGCTTACGAGCAGTACTTC | CASIRTSGGAYEQYF
TRBJ1-4 | NA | NA | TRBV28 | TGTGCCAGCAGCTTCCGGGGGGGGCGCTGGGAAAAACTGTTTTTT | CASSFRGGRWEKLFF
TRBJ2-1 | NA | NA | TRBV27 | TGTGCCAGCAGTAAAGGCAGGAGGTATGAGCAGTTCTTC | CASSKGRRYEQFF
TRBJ2-7 | NA | TRBD1 | TRBV7-9 | TGTGCCAGCAGCTTGGGACAGGGAAAGCTCCACGAGCAGTACTTC | CASSLGQGKLHEQYF
TRBJ1-5 | few | NA | TRBV19 | TGTGCCAGTAGTATAGGGAGGGGCAATCAGCCCCAGCATTTT | CASSIGRGNQPQHF
TRBJ1-1 | NA | NA | TRBV20-1 | TGCAGTGCTAGTGCAGGATCTTTCGACACTGAAGCTTTCTTT | CSASAGSFDTEAFF
TRBJ1-2 | NA | TRBD1 | TRBV11-2 | TGTGCCAGCAGCTTAGGGCCTGGGACAGGGGAAGACTATGGCTACACCTTC | CASSLGPGTGEDYGYTF
TRBJ1-6 | NA | NA | TRBV28 | TGTGCCAGCAGTTGGGATAATTCACCCCTCCACTTT | CASSWDNSPLHF
TRBJ1-2 | NA | NA | TRBV3-1/TRBV3-2 | TGTGCCAGCAGCCAGGGGGGAGTTGAGTATGGCTACACCTTC | CASSQGGVEYGYTF
TRBJ2-3 | NA | TRBD2 | TRBV19 | TGTGCCAGTAGTATAGGCGGGGGGGGATTTTTCACAGATACGCAGTATTTT | CASSIGGGGFFTDTQYF
TRBJ2-5 | NA | NA | TRBV7-9 | TGTGCCAGCACCACGGGGTACCAAGAGACCCAGTACTTC | CASTTGYQETQYF
TRBJ1-1 | NA | NA | TRBV6-2/TRBV6-3 | TGTGCCAGCAGTCCCCGGGGCTTAGGGAACACTGAAGCTTTCTTT | CASSPRGLGNTEAFF
TRBJ1-1 | once | NA | TRBV11-1 | TGTGCCAGCAGCCAGGGGCAGTACACTGAAGCTTTCTTT | CASSQGQYTEAFF
TRBJ1-2 | NA | NA | TRBV4-1 | TGCGCCAGCAGCCAAGAATCAATCTCGCCAGGCTACACCTTC | CASSQESISPGYTF
TRBJ1-2 | NA | NA | TRBV7-9 | TGTGCCAGCAGCCTGGACGGGTCAAACTATGGCTACACCTTC | CASSLDGSNYGYTF
TRBJ2-1 | NA | NA | TRBV7-9 | TGTGCCAGCAGCTTCGGCGGCCGAAATGAGCAGTTCTTC | CASSFGGRNEQFF
TRBJ2-5 | NA | NA | TRBV10-3 | TGTGCCATCAGTGAGTCGTGGGCAGGGGGGGACCAAGAGACCCAGTACTTC | CAISESWAGGDQETQYF
TRBJ1-1 | few | TRBD1 | TRBV28 | TGTGCCAGCACCTCTTTGGGGACAGGGAGGGCTGAAGCTTTCTTT | CASTSLGTGRAEAFF
TRBJ2-1 | NA | NA | TRBV6-2/TRBV6-3 | TGTGCCAGCAGTTTTATGGGGTTTAATGAGCAGTTCTTC | CASSFMGFNEQFF
TRBJ1-3 | NA | NA | TRBV6-6 | TGTGCCAGCAGTTTCAGGGAAAACTCTGGAAACACCATATATTTT | CASSFRENSGNTIYF
TRBJ2-7 | NA | TRBD1 | TRBV27 | TGTGCCAGCAAGGACAGGGGGAGAGAGCAGTACTTC | CASKDRGREQYF
TRBJ2-7 | NA | NA | TRBV9 | TGTGCCAGCTCAACCAACACGCAGGCGACGTCCTACGAGCAGTACTTC | CASSTNTQATSYEQYF
TRBJ1-1 | NA | NA | TRBV5-4 | TGTGCCAGCAGCTTACAGGCTTTCGCTGAAGCTTTCTTT | CASSLQAFAEAFF
TRBJ2-7 | NA | NA | TRBV9 | TGTGCCAGCAGCCCCCCCGGGGGTTCCACCCACGAGCAGTACTTC | CASSPPGGSTHEQYF
TRBJ2-7 | NA | NA | TRBV30 | TGTGCCTGGGGGGGTCGGCTTTCCTACGAGCAGTACTTC | CAWGGRLSYEQYF
TRBJ2-3 | NA | NA | TRBV24-1 | TGTGCCACCAGTGATCCATCCCAGTACACAGATACGCAGTATTTT | CATSDPSQYTDTQYF